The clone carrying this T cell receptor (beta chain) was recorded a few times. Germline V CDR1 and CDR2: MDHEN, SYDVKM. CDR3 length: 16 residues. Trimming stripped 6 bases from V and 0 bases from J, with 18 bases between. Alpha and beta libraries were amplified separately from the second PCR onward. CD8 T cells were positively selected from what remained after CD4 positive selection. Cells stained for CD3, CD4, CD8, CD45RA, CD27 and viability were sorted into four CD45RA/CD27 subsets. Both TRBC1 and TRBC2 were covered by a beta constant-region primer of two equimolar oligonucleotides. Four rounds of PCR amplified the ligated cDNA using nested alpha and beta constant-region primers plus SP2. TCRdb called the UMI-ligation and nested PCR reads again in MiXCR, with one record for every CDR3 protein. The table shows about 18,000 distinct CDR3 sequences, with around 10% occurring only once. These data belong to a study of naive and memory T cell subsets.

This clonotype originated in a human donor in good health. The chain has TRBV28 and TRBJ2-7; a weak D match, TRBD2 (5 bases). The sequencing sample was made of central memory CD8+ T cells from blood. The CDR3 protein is CASRAELGVTSYEQYF. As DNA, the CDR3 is TGTGCCAGCAGGGCGGAATTGGGAGTTACCTCCTACGAGCAGTACTTC.